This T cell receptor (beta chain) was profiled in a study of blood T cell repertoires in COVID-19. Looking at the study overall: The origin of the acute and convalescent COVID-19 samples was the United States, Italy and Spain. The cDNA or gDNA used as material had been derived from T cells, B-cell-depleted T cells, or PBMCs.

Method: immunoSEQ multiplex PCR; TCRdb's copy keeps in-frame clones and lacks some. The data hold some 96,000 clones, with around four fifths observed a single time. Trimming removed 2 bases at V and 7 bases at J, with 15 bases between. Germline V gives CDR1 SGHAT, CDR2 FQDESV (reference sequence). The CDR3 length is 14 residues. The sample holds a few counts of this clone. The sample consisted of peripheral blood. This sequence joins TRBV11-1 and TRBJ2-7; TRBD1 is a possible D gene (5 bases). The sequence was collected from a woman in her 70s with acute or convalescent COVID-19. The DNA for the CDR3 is TGTGCCAGCAGCTTAAGGGGCCTAATGGGGGAGCAGTACGTC. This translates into CASSLRGLMGEQYV.